This T cell receptor beta chain comes out of a study of OX40 agonist ivuxolimab in advanced cancers. TCRdb's copy holds only in-frame clones and misses some; the assay was immunoSEQ multiplex PCR. The sample lists some 27,000 clones, more than 65% occurring once. Study-level findings and limits: CD8+ T cells averaged more expanded clones than CD4+. Dosing at 0.1 to 3.0 mg/kg was accompanied by clonal expansion of CD4+ and CD8+ blood T cells by week 6. Normalized T-cell clonal expansion was also low in some nonresponders.

As regards this clone: What it binds is unknown.

Germline V CDR1 and CDR2: KGHSY, FQNENV. The CDR3 extends over 13 amino acids. Trimming cost V 4 bases and J 5 bases, with 12 bases left between them. The chain couples TRBV16 to TRBJ2-7; D uncertain. The TCR originated in an adult with an advanced solid tumor such as melanoma, head and neck, liver or kidney cancer. Sequencing used CD4+ or CD8+ T cells sorted from blood, obtained in a trial of the OX40 agonist ivuxolimab. The CDR3 DNA sequence: TGTGCCAGCAGCCTTAACAGTGGAAACGAGCAGTACTTC. This codes for CASSLNSGNEQYF.